Presented here are 21 T cell receptor beta chains from one specimen sequenced in a study of tissue T cells after allogeneic stem cell transplantation. The repertoire was sequenced with immunoSEQ multiplex PCR; TCRdb's copy has only in-frame clones and lacks some. Among roughly 50,000 clones, approximately 73% were seen once, and the ten largest hold approximately 0.7%. The material sequenced was sorted cells pooled from one or two spleens. The receptors stem from a pool of C57BL/6 mice in good health.

With regard to this clone: Gene names are the mouse ones. The read gets to within 1 residue of the CDR3 end, and the germline J gene fills in the rest. Distinct nucleotide sequences in the sample also encode this CDR3. V is TRBV26 and J is TRBJ2-5; D uncertain. This CDR3 region has 13 residues. Germline V lookup: CDR1 KGHPV, CDR2 FQNQEV (reference sequence). The ends were cut back, 3 bases at V and 0 bases at J, with 4 bases in the middle. The CDR3 is CASSLQNQDTQYF. CDR3 DNA (partial): TGTGCCAGCAGTCTACAGAACCAAGACACCCAGTAC.

A remark on this clone: The listed genes are named as in mouse. The read is 1 residue too short to cover the CDR3 end, so that end is filled in from the germline J gene. J is TRBJ1-1 and V is TRBV4; 7 nucleotides agree with TRBD1. V shed 5 bases, J shed 4 bases, and the junction held 1 base outside the gene matches. The V gene's germline CDR1 is LGHDT and CDR2 YNNKQL (reference sequence). This CDR3 is built from 12 residues. CDR3 DNA (partial): TGTGCCAGCAGCCGGGACAGCACAGAAGTCTTC. This translates into CASSRDSTEVF. The whole CDR3 protein is CASSRDSTEVFF.

Remarks on this clone: Here the gene names and germline are mouse. From the germline J gene comes the end of the CDR3, since the read stops 1 residue before it. The genes are TRBV4 and TRBJ2-3, with TRBD2 matching over 10 bases. Trimming took 6 bases from V and 5 from J; bases not matched to a gene: 5. Germline assignment: CDR1 LGHDT and CDR2 YNNKQL (reference sequence). The CDR3 is made up of 14 amino acids. The CDR3 region is CASSYTGGVETLYF. Incomplete CDR3 DNA: TGTGCCAGCAGTTATACTGGGGGGGTAGAAACGCTGTAT. The variable domain in full, completed from reference TRBV4 and TRBJ2-3, reads ETAVFQTPNYHVTQVGNEVSFNCKQTLGHDTMYWYKQDSKKLLKIMFSYNNKQLIVNETVPRRFSPQSSDKAHLNLRIKSVEPEDSAVYLCASSYTGGVETLYFGSGTRLTVL.

This clone appeared once. The gene symbols are mouse symbols. The read halts 1 residue ahead of the CDR3 end, with the missing end drawn from the germline J gene. Other DNA sequences from this sample encode an identical CDR3 as well. The rearrangement uses TRBV13-2 and TRBJ2-2, with 10 positions matching TRBD1. V dropped 0 bases and J dropped 3; count of bases not matched to a gene: 2. Germline-derived CDR1 and CDR2 are NNHNN and SYGAGS (reference sequence). CDR3 length equals 16 residues. The DNA read from the CDR3 is TGTGCCAGCGGTGATGCGGGGACAGGGGACACCGGGCAGCTCTAC. It translates to CASGDAGTGDTGQLY. The whole CDR3 sequence is CASGDAGTGDTGQLYF.

As to this clone: Genes here carry mouse names. CDR3 sequence reads: CASSGTGIEQYF. Incomplete CDR3 DNA: TGTGCCAGCAGTGGGACAGGGATTGAACAGTAC. The rearrangement links TRBV13-1 to TRBJ2-7; 8 nucleotides line up with TRBD1. The read finishes 1 residue shy of the CDR3 end, and the germline J gene is used to complete it. The length of the CDR3 is 12 residues. V dropped 3 bases and J dropped 6; count of bases not matched to a gene: 2. Germline CDR1 NSHNY, CDR2 SYGAGN.

The table lists this clone with a few counts. Genes here carry mouse names. With the read ending 1 residue before the CDR3 end, the germline J gene is used to fill in that end. The rearrangement joins TRBV19 to TRBJ2-7, with TRBD1 as a possible D gene (6 bases). Germline CDR1 reads FNHDT; CDR2 reads SITEND (reference sequence). The V end was cut by 4 bases, the J end by 0 bases, with 14 bases between. This CDR3 comprises 15 residues. The sequenced CDR3 bases are TGTGCCAGCAGTTGGGACACCCGTAGCTCCTATGAACAGTAC. Its protein product is CASSWDTRSSYEQY. The complete CDR3 sequence is CASSWDTRSSYEQYF.

Comment on this clone: Gene names and germline match the mouse. The read gets to within 1 residue of the CDR3 end, and the germline J gene fills in the rest. V is TRBV19 and J is TRBJ1-3; D gene unclear. This CDR3 has 15 amino acids. Between the trimmed V and J ends, which lost 4 bases and 0 bases, there was a span of 11 bases. Germline V lookup: CDR1 FNHDT, CDR2 SITEND (reference sequence). The covered CDR3 bases are TGTGCCAGCAGTCCCCTCGGCAATTCTGGAAATACGCTCTAT. Its translation: CASSPLGNSGNTLY. The whole CDR3 reads CASSPLGNSGNTLYF.

A note on this clone: The germline and genes are mouse ones. Sequencing ends 1 residue short of the CDR3 end; the germline J gene provides the rest. The chain joins TRBV12-2 to TRBJ2-3, with 12 bases identical to TRBD2. Germline CDR1 reads SGHLS; CDR2 reads HYDKME. This CDR3 has 17 residues. The junction had 9 bases not matched to a gene; V was cut back by 4 bases and J by 2 bases. CDR3 sequence: CASSLDWGGADAETLYF. The covered CDR3 bases are TGTGCCAGCTCCCTCGACTGGGGGGGCGCGGATGCAGAAACGCTGTAT.

This clone was found a few times. Each gene name is a mouse one. The read terminates 1 residue ahead of where the CDR3 ends, so the germline J gene completes it. At the DNA level, this CDR3 is encoded by other sequences in the same sample as well. The chain carries TRBV12-2 and TRBJ2-7; 12 bases align to TRBD2. The junction had 1 base not matched to a gene; V was cut back by 1 base and J by 4 bases. The CDR3 extends over 14 amino acids. CDR1 and CDR2 from the germline V gene are SGHLS and HYDKME. CDR3 region: CASSLGLGGYEQYF. The sequenced CDR3 bases are TGTGCCAGCTCTCTTGGACTGGGGGGGTATGAACAGTAC.

This clone was counted between two and nine times. The listed genes are named as in mouse. The CDR3 extends 1 residue past the end of the read, so its final part is completed from the germline J gene. The rearrangement links TRBV1 to TRBJ2-1; 9 nucleotides align to TRBD2. Trimming removed 3 bases from V and 7 bases from J; junction bases left unmatched: 4. The germline V gene has CDR1 NSQYPW and CDR2 LRSPGD (reference sequence). The CDR3 length is 14 residues. The CDR3 DNA, read in part, is TGCACCTGCAGTGCTGGGGGGGCGGGAGCTGAGCAGTTC. Translated, it gives CTCSAGGAGAEQF. The CDR3, in full, reads CTCSAGGAGAEQFF. Full variable domain (outside the CDR3, taken from reference TRBV1 and TRBJ2-1): VTLLEQNPRWRLVPRGQAVNLRCILKNSQYPWMSWYQQDLQKQLQWLFTLRSPGDKEVKSLPGADYLATRVTDTELRLQVANMSQGRTLYCTCSAGGAGAEQFFGPGTRLTVL.

A word on this clone: Genes here carry mouse names. The read stops 1 residue short of the end of the CDR3; the missing end is completed from the germline J gene. The J gene is TRBJ1-1, the V gene TRBV19; TRBD1 aligns across 8 bases. Trimming at V came to 8 bases and at J to 1 base, leaving 1 base not matched to a gene. The CDR3 runs 12 residues. Looked up from germline, CDR1 is FNHDT and CDR2 is SITEND (reference sequence). Incomplete CDR3 DNA: TGTGCCAGTGGGACAGGGAACACAGAAGTCTTC. Amino acids: CASGTGNTEVF. The whole CDR3 sequence is CASGTGNTEVFF.

Concerning this clone: The gene symbols are mouse symbols. Coverage ceases 1 residue before the CDR3 finishes, and the germline J gene fills in the end. The chain joins TRBV13-3 to TRBJ1-6; D gene ambiguous. TRBJ1-6 is marked as an open reading frame, function uncertain. The germline V gene has CDR1 NNHDY and CDR2 SYVADS. This CDR3 comprises 12 residues. Trimming removed 2 bases at V and 5 bases at J, with 2 bases between. CDR3 amino acids: CASSEDNSPLYF. CDR3 bases read: TGTGCCAGCAGTGAAGATAATTCGCCCCTCTAC.

Notes on this clone: These gene names are mouse names. From the germline J gene comes the end of the CDR3, since the read stops 1 residue before it. The chain carries TRBV29 and TRBJ1-1, with 8 bases lining up with TRBD1. V dropped 6 bases and J dropped 10; count of bases not matched to a gene: 7. CDR1 and CDR2 (germline): MSHET, SYDVDS. This CDR3 comprises 12 residues. The CDR3 sequence is CASSQDREGVFF. Incomplete CDR3 DNA: TGTGCTAGCAGCCAGGACAGGGAGGGAGTCTTC.

Worth noting for this clone: The germline and genes are mouse ones. The read falls 1 residue short of the CDR3 end, and the missing part is taken from the germline J gene. The V call is TRBV13-2, the J call TRBJ1-5, with no clear D. The CDR3 covers 14 residues. Germline V lookup: CDR1 NNHNN, CDR2 SYGAGS (reference sequence). Trimming shortened V by 0 bases and J by 1 base, and 5 bases separated the two germline ends. CDR3 DNA (partial): TGTGCCAGCGGTGATGCCGGCAACAACCAGGCTCCGCTT. Protein product: CASGDAGNNQAPL. The complete CDR3 sequence is CASGDAGNNQAPLF.

Points on this clone: Here the gene names and germline are mouse. The read stops 1 residue short of the end of the CDR3; the missing end is completed from the germline J gene. The V and J genes are TRBV31 and TRBJ1-3; weak D call: TRBD1 (5 bases). The ends were cut back, 1 base at V and 0 bases at J, with 7 bases in the middle. CDR1 and CDR2 (germline): GKSSPN, SITVG. CDR3 length: 14 residues. The covered CDR3 bases are TGTGCCTGGAGTCACAGGCTTTCTGGAAATACGCTCTAT. The encoded protein is CAWSHRLSGNTLY. The CDR3 as a whole reads CAWSHRLSGNTLYF. The variable domain in full, completed from reference TRBV31 and TRBJ1-3, reads AQTIHQWPVAEIKAVGSPLSLGCTIKGKSSPNLYWYWQATGGTLQQLFYSITVGQVESVVQLNLSASRPKDDQFILSTEKLLLSHSGFYLCAWSHRLSGNTLYFGEGSRLIVV.

For this clone: Genes and germline are mouse. Read data end 1 residue before the CDR3 end; the end is taken from the germline J gene. This chain connects TRBV29 to TRBJ2-7; D not resolved. The CDR3 totals 10 residues. CDR1 MSHET and CDR2 SYDVDS come from the germline V gene. The V end lost 6 bases, the J end lost 4 bases, and 4 bases lay between the germline ends. CDR3 loop: CASRRYEQYF. The DNA read from the CDR3 is TGTGCTAGCAGGCGATATGAACAGTAC.

Concerning this clone: Any gene name here is a mouse gene name. The DNA ends 1 residue before the CDR3 does, and the rest of the CDR3 is filled in from the germline J gene. The chain couples TRBV5 to TRBJ2-5, with 9 bases matching TRBD2. CDR1 and CDR2 (germline): LGHNA, YNLKQL (reference sequence). V shed 1 base, J shed 6 bases, and the junction held 2 bases outside the gene matches. This CDR3 has 14 amino acids. The part of the CDR3 DNA that was read is TGTGCCAGCAGCCAAGGGACTGGGGTGGACACCCAGTAC. Protein: CASSQGTGVDTQY. The full-length CDR3 reads as CASSQGTGVDTQYF.

As for this clone: Germline and genes here are mouse. The DNA ends 1 residue before the CDR3 does, and the rest of the CDR3 is filled in from the germline J gene. The gene calls are TRBV13-1 and TRBJ2-3, with D perhaps TRBD1 (5 bases). The V gene lost 3 bases and the J gene lost 0 bases, with 11 bases spanning the gap. The CDR3 is 15 residues long. The germline V gene encodes CDR1 NSHNY and CDR2 SYGAGN. CDR3 loop: CASSADKNSAETLYF. The covered CDR3 bases are TGTGCCAGCAGTGCGGACAAAAATAGTGCAGAAACGCTGTAT.

Notes on this clone: Gene names and germline refer to mouse. The read stops 1 residue short of the end of the CDR3; the missing end is completed from the germline J gene. V usage is TRBV13-1 and J usage is TRBJ2-7; D could derive from TRBD1 or TRBD2 (6 bases each). The germline gives CDR1 NSHNY, CDR2 SYGAGN. The CDR3 has 16 amino acids. Trimming stripped 3 bases from V and 0 bases from J, with 16 bases between. The sequenced part of the CDR3 DNA is TGTGCCAGCAGTGGGATGGTGGGGGCGATCTCCTATGAACAGTAC. Encoded protein: CASSGMVGAISYEQY. The CDR3, in full, reads CASSGMVGAISYEQYF.

As for this clone: Genes and germline are mouse. Read coverage stops 1 residue before the CDR3 terminus; the germline J gene supplies the remainder. The chain carries TRBV15 and TRBJ2-7; 9 positions match TRBD2. The length of the CDR3 is 14 residues. The J segment lost 3 bases and the V segment lost 6 bases, leaving 6 bases of the junction unmatched. The germline V gene has CDR1 SGHND and CDR2 FRSKSL. CDR3 protein: CASRPGTGSYEQYF. The DNA read from the CDR3 is TGTGCCAGCAGACCCGGGACTGGGAGCTATGAACAGTAC.

About this clone itself: Mouse gene names apply. The read ends 1 residue early relative to the CDR3; the germline J gene fills the gap. V usage is TRBV5 and J usage is TRBJ2-4; 10 bases map to TRBD2. The CDR3 sequence is 18 residues long. The V gene's germline CDR1 is LGHNA and CDR2 YNLKQL (reference sequence). Germline trimming cut 0 bases from V and 0 bases from J; bases unmatched to any gene: 6. The CDR3 loop reads CASSQDLWGGASQNTLYF. CDR3 bases read: TGTGCCAGCAGCCAAGATCTCTGGGGGGGCGCCAGTCAAAACACCTTGTAC.